Following are 10 T cell receptor beta chains from one sample sequenced in a study of T cell changes during pregnancy in multiple sclerosis. The assay was immunoSEQ multiplex PCR, and TCRdb's table has in-frame clones only and misses some. The sample holds about 84,000 clones, approximately 93% seen once. The sample was peripheral blood, taken in the second trimester of pregnancy. These receptors were collected from a female donor in good health, enrolled as a control in a pregnancy study.

The chain employs TRBV28 and TRBJ1-4, with a weak D call TRBD1 (5 bases). V lost 1 base to trimming and J lost 3 bases, with 15 bases between them. The CDR3 contains 17 residues. Germline assignment: CDR1 MDHEN and CDR2 SYDVKM. CDR3 sequence: CASSLYPPGMANEKLFF. The DNA of the CDR3 is TGTGCCAGCAGTTTATATCCACCAGGGATGGCTAATGAAAAACTGTTTTTT.

This clone was observed a handful of times. One junction end disagrees with the germline gene, perhaps due to a read error. This chain links TRBV7-9 with TRBJ1-4, with D perhaps TRBD1 (5 bases). This CDR3 is 12 amino acids long. CDR1 is SEHNR and CDR2 is FQNEAQ in the germline V gene (reference sequence). CDR3 protein: CASSLEKDMRIF. The DNA of the CDR3 is TGTGCCAGCAGCTTAGAGAAGGACATGAGAATTTTT.

V and J are TRBV27 and TRBJ2-1, with 11 bases fitting TRBD2. The CDR3 runs to 15 residues. V shed 4 bases, J shed 4 bases, and the junction held 3 bases outside the gene matches. The germline CDR1 and CDR2 sequences are MNHEY and SMNVEV (reference sequence). CDR3 loop: CASSSGLAAYNEQFF. The DNA of the CDR3 is TGTGCCAGCAGTTCGGGACTAGCGGCATACAATGAGCAGTTCTTC.

This chain connects TRBV14 to TRBJ2-1; TRBD1 matches at 7 bases. CDR3 length equals 15 residues. With 4 bases clipped from V and 0 bases from J, the junction kept 3 bases outside the gene matches. Germline loops: CDR1 SGHDN, CDR2 FVKESK. The CDR3 reads CASSPTGSSYNEQFF. As DNA, the CDR3 is TGTGCCAGCAGCCCGACAGGGAGCTCCTACAATGAGCAGTTCTTC.

The chain joins TRBV6-1 to TRBJ1-1; TRBD1 might be the D (5 bases). Germline loops: CDR1 MNHNS, CDR2 SASEGT. CDR3 length: 12 amino acids. V lost 6 bases and J lost 6, with 11 bases in between. In nucleotides, the CDR3 is TGTGCCAGCAGCGCCCACAGGTCTGAAGCTTTCTTT. Amino acids: CASSAHRSEAFF.

The genes are TRBV18 and TRBJ2-2, with no clear D. This CDR3 has 16 residues. Germline V gene lookup returns CDR1 KGHSH and CDR2 LQKENI. The germline V and J ends were trimmed by 3 bases and 1 base, with 12 bases remaining between them. As DNA, the CDR3 is TGTGCCAGCTCACCTCCGGGTCAAAGGAACACCGGGGAGCTGTTTTTT. Its protein is CASSPPGQRNTGELFF.

V is TRBV10-3 and J is TRBJ2-1, with TRBD2 matching over 8 bases. V gave up 11 bases and J gave up 6 bases; unmatched junction bases: 9. CDR1 is ENHRY, CDR2 SYGVKD, per germline. CDR3 length: 13 residues. The CDR3 protein is CASREGGPNEQFF. The CDR3 DNA follows: TGTGCCTCCCGGGAGGGGGGTCCCAATGAGCAGTTCTTC.

The chain couples TRBV28 to TRBJ1-5, with 7 bases aligning to TRBD1. The CDR3 spans 17 residues. Germline trimming cut 3 bases from V and 0 bases from J; bases unmatched to any gene: 8. Germline CDR1 MDHEN, CDR2 SYDVKM. The CDR3 nucleotides are TGTGCCAGCAGTTTGACCGGGACAGTATATAGCAATCAGCCCCAGCATTTT. Translation gives CASSLTGTVYSNQPQHF.

The rearrangement links TRBV5-1 to TRBJ1-2, with TRBD1 identical over 7 bases. V dropped 1 base and J dropped 3; count of bases not matched to a gene: 3. CDR3 length: 14 residues. Looked up from germline, CDR1 is SGHRS and CDR2 is YFSETQ. This CDR3 is CASSLKGGDYGYTF. CDR3 nucleotide sequence: TGCGCCAGCAGCTTGAAAGGGGGCGACTATGGCTACACCTTC.

The V and J genes are TRBV19 and TRBJ2-1; 7 bases line up with TRBD2. Trimming took 5 bases from V and 5 from J; bases not matched to a gene: 15. Looked up from germline, CDR1 is LNHDA and CDR2 is SQIVND (reference sequence). The CDR3 is 17 amino acids. The CDR3 reads CASSVAGGWRLNNEQFF. CDR3 nucleotide sequence: TGTGCCAGTAGTGTCGCCGGGGGGTGGAGGCTAAACAATGAGCAGTTCTTC.